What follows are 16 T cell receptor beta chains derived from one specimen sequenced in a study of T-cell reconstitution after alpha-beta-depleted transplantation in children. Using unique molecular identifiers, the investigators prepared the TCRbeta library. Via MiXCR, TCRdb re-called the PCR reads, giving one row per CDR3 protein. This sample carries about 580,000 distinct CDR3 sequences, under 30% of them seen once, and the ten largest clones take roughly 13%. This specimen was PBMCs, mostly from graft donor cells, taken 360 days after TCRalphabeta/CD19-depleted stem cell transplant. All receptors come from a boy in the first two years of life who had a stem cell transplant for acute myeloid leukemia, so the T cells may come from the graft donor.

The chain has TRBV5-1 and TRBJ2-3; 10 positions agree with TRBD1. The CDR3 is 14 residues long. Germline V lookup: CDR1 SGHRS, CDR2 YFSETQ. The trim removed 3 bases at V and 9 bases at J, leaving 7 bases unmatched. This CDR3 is CASSSRQGAGTQYF. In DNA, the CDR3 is TGCGCCAGCAGCTCCCGACAGGGGGCAGGAACGCAGTATTTT.

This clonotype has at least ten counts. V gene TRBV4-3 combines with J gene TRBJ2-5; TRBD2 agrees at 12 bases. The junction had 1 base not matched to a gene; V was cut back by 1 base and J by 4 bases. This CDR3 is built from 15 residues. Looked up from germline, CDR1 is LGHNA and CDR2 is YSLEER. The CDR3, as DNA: TGCGCCAGCAGCCAAGGACTAGCGGGGGTAGAGACCCAGTACTTC. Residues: CASSQGLAGVETQYF.

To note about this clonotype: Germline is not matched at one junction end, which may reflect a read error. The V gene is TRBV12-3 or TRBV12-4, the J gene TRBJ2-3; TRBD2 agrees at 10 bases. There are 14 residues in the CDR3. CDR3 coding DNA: TGTGCCAGCAGTCTAGCGGGGGTTCCAGATACGCAGTATTTT. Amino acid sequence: CASSLAGVPDTQYF.

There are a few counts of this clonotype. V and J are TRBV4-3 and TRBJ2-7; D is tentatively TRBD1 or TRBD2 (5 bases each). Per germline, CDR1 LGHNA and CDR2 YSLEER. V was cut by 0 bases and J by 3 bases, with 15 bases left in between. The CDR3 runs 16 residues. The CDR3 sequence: CASSQDWGDSSYEQYF. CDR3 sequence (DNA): TGCGCCAGCAGCCAAGATTGGGGAGACAGTAGCTACGAGCAGTACTTC.

This chain's CDR3 is CASSLLTGVHNEQFF. The CDR3 DNA reads TGTGCCAGCAGTTTATTGACGGGGGTGCACAATGAGCAGTTCTTC. The gene calls are TRBV27 and TRBJ2-1; D is perhaps TRBD2 (6 bases). Trimming stripped 1 base from V and 5 bases from J, with 12 bases between. The germline gives CDR1 MNHEY, CDR2 SMNVEV (reference sequence). This CDR3 has 15 residues.

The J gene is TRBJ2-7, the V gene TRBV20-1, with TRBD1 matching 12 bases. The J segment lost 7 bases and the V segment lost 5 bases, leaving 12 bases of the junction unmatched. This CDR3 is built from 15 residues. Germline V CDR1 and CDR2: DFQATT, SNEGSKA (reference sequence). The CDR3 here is CSARAVGQGAGEQYV. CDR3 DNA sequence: TGCAGTGCTCGTGCGGTGGGACAGGGGGCCGGAGAGCAGTACGTC.

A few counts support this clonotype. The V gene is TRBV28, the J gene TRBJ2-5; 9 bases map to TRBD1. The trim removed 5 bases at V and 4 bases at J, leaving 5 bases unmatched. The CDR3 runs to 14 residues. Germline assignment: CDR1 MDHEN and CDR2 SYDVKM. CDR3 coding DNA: TGTGCCAGCAGTCCGCGGACAGGGGTAGAGACCCAGTACTTC. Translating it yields CASSPRTGVETQYF.

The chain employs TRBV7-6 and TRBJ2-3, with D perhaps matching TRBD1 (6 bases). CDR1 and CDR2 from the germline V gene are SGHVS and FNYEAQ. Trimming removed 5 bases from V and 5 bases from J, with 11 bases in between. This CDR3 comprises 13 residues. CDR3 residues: CASSTGQQDTQYF. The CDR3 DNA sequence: TGTGCCAGCAGCACAGGACAGCAAGATACGCAGTATTTT.

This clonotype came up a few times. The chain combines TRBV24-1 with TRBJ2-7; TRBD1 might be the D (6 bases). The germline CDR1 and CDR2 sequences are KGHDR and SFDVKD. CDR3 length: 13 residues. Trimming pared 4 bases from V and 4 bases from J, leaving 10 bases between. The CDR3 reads CATSDSTGYEQYF. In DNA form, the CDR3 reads TGTGCCACCAGTGACTCCACAGGGTACGAGCAGTACTTC.

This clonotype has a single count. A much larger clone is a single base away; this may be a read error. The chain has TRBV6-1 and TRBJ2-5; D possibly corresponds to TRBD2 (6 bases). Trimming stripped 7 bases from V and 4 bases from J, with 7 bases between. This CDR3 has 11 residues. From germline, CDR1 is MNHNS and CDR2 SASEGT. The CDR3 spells CASMGGETQYF. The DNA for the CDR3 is TGTGCCAGCATGGGGGGAGAGACCCAGTACTTC.

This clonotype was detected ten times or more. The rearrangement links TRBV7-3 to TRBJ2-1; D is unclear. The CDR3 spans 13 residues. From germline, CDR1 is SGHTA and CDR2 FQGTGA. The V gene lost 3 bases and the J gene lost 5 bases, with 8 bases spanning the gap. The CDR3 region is CASSLGWNNEQFF. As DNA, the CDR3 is TGTGCCAGCAGCTTGGGCTGGAACAATGAGCAGTTCTTC.

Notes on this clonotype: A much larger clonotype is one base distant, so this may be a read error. In nucleotides, the CDR3 is TGTGCCAGCCCAACTCGGACTAGCGGGGACCACAATGAGCAGTTCTTC. Its protein product is CASPTRTSGDHNEQFF. The genes are TRBV18 and TRBJ2-1, with 12 bases matching TRBD2. The CDR3 has 16 residues. V was clipped by 8 bases and J by 5 bases; unmatched bases: 10. Germline loops: CDR1 KGHSH, CDR2 LQKENI.

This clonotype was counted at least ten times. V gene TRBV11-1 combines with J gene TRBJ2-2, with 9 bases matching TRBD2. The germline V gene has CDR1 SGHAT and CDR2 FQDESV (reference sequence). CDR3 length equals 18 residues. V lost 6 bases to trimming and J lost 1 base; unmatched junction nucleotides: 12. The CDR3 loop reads CASRPIAGDPENTGELFF. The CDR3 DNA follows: TGTGCCAGCAGACCCATAGCGGGGGACCCCGAGAACACCGGGGAGCTGTTTTTT.

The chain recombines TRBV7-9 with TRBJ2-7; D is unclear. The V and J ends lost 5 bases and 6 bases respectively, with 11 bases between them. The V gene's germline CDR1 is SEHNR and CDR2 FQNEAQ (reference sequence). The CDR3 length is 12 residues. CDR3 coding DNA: TGTGCCAGCAGCCAGGCCGGCGTCGAGCAGTACTTC. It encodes CASSQAGVEQYF.

CDR3 sequence reads: CASSVGQGINEQFF. In nucleotides, the CDR3 is TGTGCCAGCAGCGTAGGACAGGGGATCAATGAGCAGTTCTTC. The rearrangement links TRBV9 to TRBJ2-1, with 8 bases fitting TRBD1. Germline V gene lookup returns CDR1 SGDLS and CDR2 YYNGEE. V lost 0 bases and J lost 6; bases outside the gene matches: 2. CDR3 length equals 14 residues.

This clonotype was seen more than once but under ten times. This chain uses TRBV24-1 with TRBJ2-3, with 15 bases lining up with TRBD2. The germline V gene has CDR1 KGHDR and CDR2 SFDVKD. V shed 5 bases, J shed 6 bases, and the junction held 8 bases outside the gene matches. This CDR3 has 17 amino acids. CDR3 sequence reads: CATSAPGLAGGGDTQYF. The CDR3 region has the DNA TGTGCCACCAGTGCCCCGGGACTAGCGGGGGGAGGGGATACGCAGTATTTT.